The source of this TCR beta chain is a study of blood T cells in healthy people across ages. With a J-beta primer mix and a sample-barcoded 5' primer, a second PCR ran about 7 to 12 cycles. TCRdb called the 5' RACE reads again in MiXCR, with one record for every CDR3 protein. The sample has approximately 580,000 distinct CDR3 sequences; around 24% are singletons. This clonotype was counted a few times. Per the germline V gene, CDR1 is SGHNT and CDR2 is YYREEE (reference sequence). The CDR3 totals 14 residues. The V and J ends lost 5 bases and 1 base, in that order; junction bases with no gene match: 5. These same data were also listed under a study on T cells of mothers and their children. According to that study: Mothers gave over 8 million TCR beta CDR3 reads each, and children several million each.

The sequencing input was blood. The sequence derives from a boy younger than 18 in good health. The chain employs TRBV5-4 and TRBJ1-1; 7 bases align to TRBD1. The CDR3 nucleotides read TGTGCCAGCAGGGAGGGACAGACGAACACTGAAGCTTTCTTT. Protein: CASREGQTNTEAFF.